Listed here are 14 T cell receptor beta chains from one sample, sequenced in a study of response to subunit inactivated influenza vaccine. TCRdb re-called the RT-PCR reads with MiXCR, one entry per CDR3 protein. The sample has fewer than 700,000 distinct CDR3 sequences, 13% seen once. Sequenced here: PBMCs from blood, sampled about 40 days after vaccination. These receptors were taken from a man over 45 who received an inactivated influenza vaccine.

At least ten counts were recorded for this clonotype. J is TRBJ2-5 and V is TRBV12-3 or TRBV12-4; 8 nucleotides match TRBD2. This CDR3 region has 15 residues. The V and J ends lost 7 bases and 4 bases, in that order; junction bases with no gene match: 11. CDR3 loop: CASIPGTSVGETQYF. The DNA of the CDR3 is TGTGCCAGCATCCCCGGGACTAGTGTTGGAGAGACCCAGTACTTC.

This clonotype was seen repeatedly, ten times or more. The V gene is TRBV12-3 or TRBV12-4, the J gene TRBJ2-7, with TRBD1 as a possible D gene (6 bases). The CDR3 has 14 amino acids. V was trimmed by 5 bases and J by 5 bases, leaving 16 bases between them. CDR3 residues: CASSTRGGSNEQYF. The CDR3 DNA sequence: TGTGCCAGCAGTACCCGAGGGGGTTCAAACGAGCAGTACTTC.

This clonotype was counted between two and nine times. V usage is TRBV18 and J usage is TRBJ2-7; D is ambiguous. V lost 1 base to trimming and J lost 1 base, with 8 bases between them. Per the germline V gene, CDR1 is KGHSH and CDR2 is LQKENI. The CDR3 covers 14 residues. The CDR3 DNA follows: TGTGCCAGCTCACCACTTCAGTGGTCCTACGAGCAGTACTTC. Translated: CASSPLQWSYEQYF.

This clonotype has a handful of counts. V is TRBV9 and J is TRBJ2-5; the match to TRBD1 covers 7 bases. Germline V CDR1 and CDR2: SGDLS, YYNGEE. The J segment lost 0 bases and the V segment lost 4 bases, leaving 6 bases of the junction unmatched. This CDR3 has 15 amino acids. As DNA, the CDR3 is TGTGCCAGCAGCATACAGGGGACATACCAAGAGACCCAGTACTTC. It specifies CASSIQGTYQETQYF. The full variable domain, rest sourced from reference TRBV9 and TRBJ2-5, is DSGVTQTPKHLITATGQRVTLRCSPRSGDLSVYWYQQSLDQGLQFLIQYYNGEERAKGNILERFSAQQFPDLHSELNLSSLELGDSALYFCASSIQGTYQETQYFGPGTRLLVL.

This clonotype was counted between two and nine times. The rearrangement uses TRBV20-1 and TRBJ2-2, with a possible D match to TRBD1 (5 bases). Trimming stripped 6 bases from V and 4 bases from J, with 18 bases between. Germline CDR1 DFQATT, CDR2 SNEGSKA (reference sequence). The CDR3 is 15 residues long. CDR3 nucleotides: TGCAGTGCCGCTGCTAGGGGCCGCCGCACCGGGGAGCTGTTTTTT. Encoded protein: CSAAARGRRTGELFF.

The chain joins TRBV5-1 to TRBJ2-1; weak D call: TRBD1 (6 bases). The CDR3 covers 15 residues. With 4 bases removed from V and 3 bases from J, the gap between germline ends came to 14 bases. Germline loops: CDR1 SGHRS, CDR2 YFSETQ. This chain's CDR3 is CASSEGQMGYNEQFF. Written as DNA, the CDR3 is TGCGCCAGCAGCGAAGGACAGATGGGCTACAATGAGCAGTTCTTC.

CDR3 sequence (DNA): TGTGCCAGCAGTTTCGCAGGGAACTATGGCTACACCTTC. Its protein product is CASSFAGNYGYTF. The V and J genes are TRBV28 and TRBJ1-2; D might be TRBD1 (5 bases). Germline V gene lookup returns CDR1 MDHEN and CDR2 SYDVKM. The CDR3 is made up of 13 amino acids. The V end lost 3 bases, the J end lost 2 bases, and 7 bases lay between the germline ends.

The chain joins TRBV4-1 to TRBJ2-3; 10 nucleotides align to TRBD2. The CDR3 contains 17 residues. From germline, CDR1 is MGHRA and CDR2 YSYEKL. V was pared by 0 bases and J by 1 base, with 4 bases of the junction left unmatched. CDR3 amino acids: CASSQDRTSGRTDTQYF. The DNA of the CDR3 is TGCGCCAGCAGCCAAGATCGGACTAGCGGACGCACAGATACGCAGTATTTT.

This clonotype has just a few counts. The V gene is TRBV9, the J gene TRBJ2-2; maybe TRBD1 (5 bases). The CDR3 spans 16 residues. With 2 bases removed from V and 1 base from J, the gap between germline ends came to 12 bases. Germline V lookup: CDR1 SGDLS, CDR2 YYNGEE. The CDR3 reads CASSVSGAENTGELFF. The CDR3 DNA reads as TGTGCCAGCAGCGTTAGTGGGGCAGAGAACACCGGGGAGCTGTTTTTT.

The chain recombines TRBV24-1 with TRBJ2-3; TRBD2 is a possible D gene (5 bases). This CDR3 comprises 13 residues. In germline, CDR1 is KGHDR, CDR2 SFDVKD. V was trimmed by 5 bases and J by 6 bases, leaving 11 bases between them. The CDR3 nucleotides read TGTGCCACCAGTGTCGACTACATGGATACGCAGTATTTT. Its translation: CATSVDYMDTQYF.

This clonotype was seen repeatedly, ten times or more. The chain employs TRBV7-8 and TRBJ2-3, with D perhaps assigned TRBD1 or TRBD2 (5 bases each). This CDR3 comprises 15 residues. V was cut by 3 bases and J by 6 bases, with 16 bases left in between. CDR1 is SGHVS and CDR2 is FQNEAQ in the germline V gene. The CDR3 DNA reads TGTGCCAGCAGCTTTGCGATGGGGACCCCGGATACGCAGTATTTT. Protein: CASSFAMGTPDTQYF.

This clonotype came up many times. V usage is TRBV4-3 and J usage is TRBJ1-2; D call uncertain. CDR3 length: 14 amino acids. Germline values: CDR1 LGHNA, CDR2 YSLEER. Trimming took off 0 bases at V and 7 bases at J, with 12 bases between the two ends. CDR3 residues: CASSQDSGIAGYTF. The CDR3 bases are TGCGCCAGCAGCCAAGATTCGGGGATCGCTGGCTACACCTTC.

This clonotype was detected a few times. The chain combines TRBV11-1 with TRBJ1-1, with D unresolved. Between the trimmed V and J ends, which lost 1 base and 5 bases, there was a span of 8 bases. CDR3 length equals 13 residues. The germline V gene encodes CDR1 SGHAT and CDR2 FQDESV (reference sequence). The CDR3 region is CASSLGGRTEAFF. CDR3 DNA sequence: TGTGCCAGCAGCTTAGGAGGGAGGACTGAAGCTTTCTTT. Using reference TRBV11-1 and TRBJ1-1 for the parts outside the CDR3, the full variable domain is EAEVAQSPRYKITEKSQAVAFWCDPISGHATLYWYRQILGQGPELLVQFQDESVVDDSQLPKDRFSAERLKGVDSTLKIQPAELGDSAMYLCASSLGGRTEAFFGQGTRLTVV.

In this sample, this clonotype turned up a few times. The chain has TRBV7-2 and TRBJ1-6; maybe TRBD1 (5 bases). The CDR3 is 15 residues long. The germline gives CDR1 SGHTA, CDR2 FQGNSA. V lost 1 base and J lost 10, with 14 bases in between. The CDR3 loop reads CASSLVEGTGSPLHF. The CDR3 bases are TGTGCCAGCAGCTTAGTTGAGGGGACGGGCTCACCCCTCCACTTT.